The entry below describes one TCR beta chain. The antigen remains unidentified. The entry originates in a study of CD4+ T cells in melanoma. General study results and limits: In melanoma, neoantigen-specific CD4+ T cells reportedly differed in differentiation state. CD8+ T cell, macrophage and B cell function reportedly correlated with neoantigen-specific CD4+ T cells.

Deletions cut 7 bases from V and 4 bases from J, with 11 bases between. Germline values: CDR1 SNHLY, CDR2 FYNNEI. The CDR3 is made up of 13 amino acids. This table comes from immunoSEQ multiplex PCR, and its TCRdb copy is limited to in-frame clones, with some not included. The top ten clones hold under 20% of a sample with roughly 10,000 clones, roughly two thirds of them seen once. The source material was cells from a culture (not recorded whether cultured in vitro). The genes are TRBV2 and TRBJ1-3; weak D call: TRBD1 (6 bases). This TCR was sampled from a human donor with melanoma. Here the CDR3 reads CASTRTEGNTIYF. CDR3 DNA: TGTGCCAGCACCCGGACAGAAGGAAACACCATATATTTT. Full variable domain (outside the CDR3, taken from reference TRBV2 and TRBJ1-3): EPEVTQTPSHQVTQMGQEVILRCVPISNHLYFYWYRQILGQKVEFLVSFYNNEISEKSEIFDDQFSVERPDGSNFTLKIRSTKLEDSAMYFCASTRTEGNTIYFGEGSWLTVV.